This TCR beta chain originates from a study of shared clonotypes between healthy human individuals. On the study more broadly: CD4 naive and memory got three plates each, CD8 naive two, CD8 memory one.

TCRdb's table, derived via immunoSEQ multiplex PCR, lists solely in-frame clones and lacks some. The sample gives almost 700,000 clones, about 91% of which show up once; approximately 24% is in the top ten. Germline V lookup: CDR1 SGHAT, CDR2 FQNNGV. Trimming removed 8 bases at V and 3 bases at J, with 8 bases between. CDR3 length equals 13 residues. Terminally differentiated effector memory CD45RA+ cells were excluded from the naive CD8 cells, which were CD45RO-negative and positively selected for CCR7. This receptor was obtained from a young man in good health. The sample was naive CD8+ T cells sorted from blood. The chain uses TRBV11-2 and TRBJ2-6; D is unresolved. The CDR3 bases are TGTGCCAGCTTATGGATTGGGGCCAACGTCCTGACTTTC. Protein sequence: CASLWIGANVLTF.